A selection of T cell receptor beta chains follows, all from one sample in a study of cytomegalovirus exposure and HLA in healthy donors. Libraries were prepared by immunoSEQ multiplex PCR; TCRdb keeps only in-frame clonotypes and omits some of them. The sample lists some 100,000 clones; 86% were seen once. Sequenced input: PBMCs. These receptors all stem from a young man in good health and CMV-seronegative. CDR3s include the opening cysteine and the closing phenylalanine or tryptophan. Fields, in order: J gene, V gene, clone size, D gene, CDR3 DNA, CDR3 protein. The D gene is left open where the match is weak. Size is omitted from some rows. Given values are once, few, many or a class for expanded clones.

j_gene: TRBJ2-1
v_gene: TRBV5-1
abundance: once
d_gene: -
CDR3nt: TGCGCCAGCAGCCCGGGACTCGATTCCTACAATGAGCAGTTCTTC
CDR3aa: CASSPGLDSYNEQFF

j_gene: TRBJ2-3
v_gene: TRBV27
abundance: -
d_gene: TRBD2
CDR3nt: TGTGCCAGCAGTTTAAGCCTAGCGGCTTTCACAGATACGCAGTATTTT
CDR3aa: CASSLSLAAFTDTQYF

j_gene: TRBJ2-5
v_gene: TRBV19
abundance: -
d_gene: -
CDR3nt: TGTGCCAGTACCGAAGGAGGGGGACAGCAAGAGACCCAGTACTTC
CDR3aa: CASTEGGGQQETQYF

j_gene: TRBJ2-1
v_gene: TRBV5-1
abundance: -
d_gene: -
CDR3nt: TGCGCCAGCAGCTTGGTGTCTAGCCGCGTCAATGAGCAGTTCTTC
CDR3aa: CASSLVSSRVNEQFF

j_gene: TRBJ1-4
v_gene: TRBV6-1
abundance: -
d_gene: -
CDR3nt: TGTGCCAGCAGTGAAGCGGGTTTGGACTTCCCCAAACTGTTTTTT
CDR3aa: CASSEAGLDFPKLFF

j_gene: TRBJ2-3
v_gene: TRBV9
abundance: once
d_gene: TRBD2
CDR3nt: TGTGCCAGCAGCCCGAGGGAGCGGGAGTATAGCACAGATACGCAGTATTTT
CDR3aa: CASSPREREYSTDTQYF

j_gene: TRBJ2-4
v_gene: TRBV19
abundance: -
d_gene: -
CDR3nt: TGTGCCAGTAGCCCGAGCATTGGGCTAGCCAAAAACATTCAGTACTTC
CDR3aa: CASSPSIGLAKNIQYF

j_gene: TRBJ2-2
v_gene: TRBV10-2
abundance: -
d_gene: TRBD2
CDR3nt: TGCGCCAGCAGTGGCAGACTAGCGGGAGGAGGGGGGGAGCTGTTTTTT
CDR3aa: CASSGRLAGGGGELFF

j_gene: TRBJ2-3
v_gene: TRBV19
abundance: -
d_gene: TRBD2
CDR3nt: TGTGCCAGTAGTATAGCGGGGGGGCGTTTTGTGTATTTT
CDR3aa: CASSIAGGRFVYF

j_gene: TRBJ2-5
v_gene: TRBV7-7
abundance: -
d_gene: -
CDR3nt: TGTGCTAGCAGCTTAGTTGGGGGGATCCAAGAGACCCAGTACTTC
CDR3aa: CASSLVGGIQETQYF

j_gene: TRBJ1-2
v_gene: TRBV10-3
abundance: -
d_gene: TRBD1
CDR3nt: TGTGCCATCAGACCAGGGACAGGGGACGGCATTGGCTACACCTTC
CDR3aa: CAIRPGTGDGIGYTF

j_gene: TRBJ1-2
v_gene: TRBV10-2
abundance: -
d_gene: -
CDR3nt: TGCGCCAGCAGTGGATTGATGTCCCCCATCGGCTATGGCTACACCTTC
CDR3aa: CASSGLMSPIGYGYTF

j_gene: TRBJ1-2
v_gene: TRBV9
abundance: -
d_gene: -
CDR3nt: TGTGCCAGCAGCCCGGACACCTTC
CDR3aa: CASSPDTF

j_gene: TRBJ1-5
v_gene: TRBV7-2
abundance: -
d_gene: -
CDR3nt: TGTGCCAGCAGCCAGCGGGTGCTCCTCAATCAGCCCCAGCATTTT
CDR3aa: CASSQRVLLNQPQHF

j_gene: TRBJ1-2
v_gene: TRBV5-1
abundance: once
d_gene: -
CDR3nt: TGCGCCAGCAGCTTGAATTTACTGGATGGCTACACCTTC
CDR3aa: CASSLNLLDGYTF

j_gene: TRBJ2-1
v_gene: TRBV7-8
abundance: -
d_gene: -
CDR3nt: TGTGCCAGCAGCCTAGGGAGGAGGAGTAATGAGCAGTTCTTC
CDR3aa: CASSLGRRSNEQFF

j_gene: TRBJ2-7
v_gene: TRBV19
abundance: -
d_gene: TRBD2
CDR3nt: TGTGCCAGTCGGGGGACAGGGACTAGCGGGAGTCCCCACGAGCAGTACTTC
CDR3aa: CASRGTGTSGSPHEQYF

j_gene: TRBJ1-5
v_gene: TRBV5-6
abundance: -
d_gene: -
CDR3nt: TGTGCCAGCAGCTTGGGGGGAGCCCTGAAGCCCCAGCATTTT
CDR3aa: CASSLGGALKPQHF

j_gene: TRBJ2-1
v_gene: TRBV6-6
abundance: -
d_gene: -
CDR3nt: TGTGCCAGCAGTAGGGACTCCAGTGTGTTCTTC
CDR3aa: CASSRDSSVFF

j_gene: TRBJ2-7
v_gene: TRBV27
abundance: -
d_gene: -
CDR3nt: TGTGCCAGCAGTTCCAATTCCTACGAGCAGTACTTC
CDR3aa: CASSSNSYEQYF

j_gene: TRBJ1-3
v_gene: TRBV9
abundance: -
d_gene: -
CDR3nt: TGTGCCAGCAGCGTAGCTAAGGGGAACTCTGGAAACACCATATATTTT
CDR3aa: CASSVAKGNSGNTIYF

j_gene: TRBJ1-5
v_gene: TRBV5-6
abundance: -
d_gene: -
CDR3nt: TGTGCCAGCACCTTTTGGGGGCCAGGGAGTCAGCCCCAGCATTTT
CDR3aa: CASTFWGPGSQPQHF

j_gene: TRBJ2-5
v_gene: TRBV5-1
abundance: -
d_gene: TRBD1
CDR3nt: TGCGCCAGCAGCTGGCCCCGGGACAGGGGGCTGGAGGAGACCCAGTACTTC
CDR3aa: CASSWPRDRGLEETQYF

j_gene: TRBJ1-4
v_gene: TRBV30
abundance: -
d_gene: -
CDR3nt: TGTGCCTGGAATGGGAGGGGGGAAAAACTGTTTTTT
CDR3aa: CAWNGRGEKLFF

j_gene: TRBJ2-2
v_gene: TRBV4-1
abundance: -
d_gene: -
CDR3nt: TGCGCCAGCAGCTTAGACGGCTCGGGTAACACCGGGGAGCTGTTTTTT
CDR3aa: CASSLDGSGNTGELFF

j_gene: TRBJ2-2
v_gene: TRBV19
abundance: -
d_gene: TRBD2
CDR3nt: TGTGCCACCACGCCAGCGGGAGTGAGCACCGGGGAGCTGTTTTTT
CDR3aa: CATTPAGVSTGELFF

j_gene: TRBJ2-7
v_gene: TRBV2
abundance: -
d_gene: TRBD2
CDR3nt: TGTGCCAGCAGCCCCCCCGCTAGCGGGTATCCCGCCCGCTACGAGCAGTACTTC
CDR3aa: CASSPPASGYPARYEQYF

j_gene: TRBJ1-1
v_gene: TRBV7-6
abundance: -
d_gene: -
CDR3nt: TGTGCCAGCGGAACAGGATTGAACACTGAAGCTTTCTTT
CDR3aa: CASGTGLNTEAFF

j_gene: TRBJ2-1
v_gene: TRBV25-1
abundance: -
d_gene: TRBD2
CDR3nt: TGTGCCAGCAGTTCCGGGACTAGCGGGCGCCGTTCCTACAATGAGCAGTTCTTC
CDR3aa: CASSSGTSGRRSYNEQFF

j_gene: TRBJ2-3
v_gene: TRBV6-4
abundance: -
d_gene: -
CDR3nt: TGTGCCAGCAGTGACCGAGAGACAGATACGCAGTATTTT
CDR3aa: CASSDRETDTQYF

j_gene: TRBJ1-4
v_gene: TRBV5-1
abundance: -
d_gene: TRBD1
CDR3nt: TGCGCCAGCAGCTTGGCGGGGCCTTTGATAGGGGGCGAAAAACTGTTTTTT
CDR3aa: CASSLAGPLIGGEKLFF

j_gene: TRBJ1-5
v_gene: TRBV30
abundance: few
d_gene: TRBD1
CDR3nt: TGTGCCTGGAGCCGTAGACAGGGGGGTGGCAATCAGCCCCAGCATTTT
CDR3aa: CAWSRRQGGGNQPQHF

j_gene: TRBJ1-1
v_gene: TRBV6-5
abundance: -
d_gene: -
CDR3nt: TGTGCCAGCCAACCCCCGGGGGGCCCTTGGGCTTTCTTT
CDR3aa: CASQPPGGPWAFF

j_gene: TRBJ1-1
v_gene: TRBV2
abundance: -
d_gene: TRBD1
CDR3nt: TGTGCCAGCAGTGAAATAGACAGGGGTGACACTGAAGCTTTCTTT
CDR3aa: CASSEIDRGDTEAFF

j_gene: TRBJ1-5
v_gene: TRBV19
abundance: -
d_gene: TRBD1
CDR3nt: TGTGCCAGTAGTATGCCGGGACAGGGCAATCAGCCCCAGCATTTT
CDR3aa: CASSMPGQGNQPQHF

j_gene: TRBJ2-5
v_gene: TRBV30
abundance: -
d_gene: -
CDR3nt: TGTGCCTGGGGAAGACTCTCAGCCCAGTACTTC
CDR3aa: CAWGRLSAQYF

j_gene: TRBJ1-3
v_gene: TRBV6-1
abundance: -
d_gene: -
CDR3nt: TGTGCCAGCAGTGTGGGAGCTGGAAACACCATATATTTT
CDR3aa: CASSVGAGNTIYF

j_gene: TRBJ2-5
v_gene: TRBV25-1
abundance: -
d_gene: TRBD2
CDR3nt: TGTGCCAGCAGTCGCGGGGGGGCCGGGGAGACCCAGTACTTC
CDR3aa: CASSRGGAGETQYF

j_gene: TRBJ1-2
v_gene: TRBV25-1
abundance: few
d_gene: TRBD1
CDR3nt: TGTGCCAGCCGTGGACAGGGAAAGCCTGGCTACACCTTC
CDR3aa: CASRGQGKPGYTF

j_gene: TRBJ1-3
v_gene: TRBV2
abundance: -
d_gene: -
CDR3nt: TGTGCCAGCAAATGGACCCCGCTTTTCGGGGCTGGAAACACCATATATTTT
CDR3aa: CASKWTPLFGAGNTIYF

j_gene: TRBJ2-5
v_gene: TRBV25-1
abundance: -
d_gene: -
CDR3nt: TGTGCCAGCAGTGAACCCGGACTCGGGCAAGAGACCCAGTACTTC
CDR3aa: CASSEPGLGQETQYF

j_gene: TRBJ2-7
v_gene: TRBV27
abundance: -
d_gene: TRBD2
CDR3nt: TGTGCCAGCAGTTTATGGGCTAGCGGCCACTACGAGCAGTACTTC
CDR3aa: CASSLWASGHYEQYF

j_gene: TRBJ2-1
v_gene: TRBV25-1
abundance: -
d_gene: TRBD2
CDR3nt: TGTGCCAGCAGTGAATTGACCGGGACTAGCAACTACAATGAGCAGTTCTTC
CDR3aa: CASSELTGTSNYNEQFF

j_gene: TRBJ2-1
v_gene: TRBV11-2
abundance: -
d_gene: TRBD2
CDR3nt: TGTGCCAGCAGCTCCGGATCTAGCGGGACGAGCAATGAGCAGTTCTTC
CDR3aa: CASSSGSSGTSNEQFF

j_gene: TRBJ2-2
v_gene: TRBV5-1
abundance: few
d_gene: -
CDR3nt: TGCGCCAGCAGCTTGGACGGGGTCACCGGGGAGCTGTTTTTT
CDR3aa: CASSLDGVTGELFF

j_gene: TRBJ1-1
v_gene: TRBV6-1
abundance: -
d_gene: -
CDR3nt: TGTGCCAGCAGCAACAGGGTGGGGGCTGAAGCTTTCTTT
CDR3aa: CASSNRVGAEAFF

j_gene: TRBJ2-1
v_gene: TRBV7-6
abundance: once
d_gene: TRBD2
CDR3nt: TGTGCCAGCACCCTATCGGGTAGCGGGGGGTTCAGGGAGCAGTTCTTC
CDR3aa: CASTLSGSGGFREQFF

j_gene: TRBJ2-7
v_gene: TRBV7-2
abundance: -
d_gene: -
CDR3nt: TGTGCCAGCAGCTTAGGCAGACCTAGCGACGAGCAGTACTTC
CDR3aa: CASSLGRPSDEQYF

j_gene: TRBJ1-1
v_gene: TRBV5-1
abundance: -
d_gene: -
CDR3nt: TGCGCCAGCTCATTATCGGGTTTTTTGAACACTGAAGCTTTCTTT
CDR3aa: CASSLSGFLNTEAFF

j_gene: TRBJ1-1
v_gene: TRBV19
abundance: few
d_gene: TRBD1
CDR3nt: TGTGCCAGTAGTATCCTGGGACAGGGGGAAACTGAAGCTTTCTTT
CDR3aa: CASSILGQGETEAFF

j_gene: TRBJ2-3
v_gene: TRBV27
abundance: -
d_gene: -
CDR3nt: TGTGCCAGCAGTTTGGGCGCCCTAAGCACAGATACGCAGTATTTT
CDR3aa: CASSLGALSTDTQYF

j_gene: TRBJ2-5
v_gene: TRBV2
abundance: -
d_gene: TRBD2
CDR3nt: TGTGCCAGCACTGTAGGCGGGGGGCACCAAGAGACCCAGTACTTC
CDR3aa: CASTVGGGHQETQYF

j_gene: TRBJ2-5
v_gene: TRBV12-5
abundance: -
d_gene: TRBD2
CDR3nt: TGTGCTAGTGGTTTGTTCCTAGCGGGGGGGCCCCACCAAGAGACCCAGTACTTC
CDR3aa: CASGLFLAGGPHQETQYF

j_gene: TRBJ2-2
v_gene: TRBV18
abundance: -
d_gene: -
CDR3nt: TGTGCCAGCTCACCACGCGGGACCGGGGAGCTGTTTTTT
CDR3aa: CASSPRGTGELFF

j_gene: TRBJ2-3
v_gene: TRBV9
abundance: -
d_gene: -
CDR3nt: TGTGCCAGCAGCGCCTCCGGGACTAGCACAGATACGCAGTATTTT
CDR3aa: CASSASGTSTDTQYF

j_gene: TRBJ2-4
v_gene: TRBV2
abundance: once
d_gene: -
CDR3nt: TGTGCCAGCAGCCTAAACATTCAGTACTTC
CDR3aa: CASSLNIQYF

j_gene: TRBJ2-1
v_gene: TRBV27
abundance: -
d_gene: -
CDR3nt: TGTGCCAGCAGAGCCACACTCGGGGACTTCCCCTACAATGAGCAGTTCTTC
CDR3aa: CASRATLGDFPYNEQFF

j_gene: TRBJ2-3
v_gene: TRBV7-2
abundance: -
d_gene: TRBD2
CDR3nt: TGTGCCAGCAGCTCGAAGACGGGGGGTACAGATACGCAGTATTTT
CDR3aa: CASSSKTGGTDTQYF